What follows are 27 T cell receptor beta chains derived from one specimen sequenced in a study of blood T cell repertoires in COVID-19. The table came from immunoSEQ multiplex PCR; TCRdb's copy has only in-frame clones and leaves some out. The table has hundreds of thousands of clones, more than 70% seen once; the top ten hold 3% to 4.5%. Sequencing used peripheral blood. Receptor source: an elderly woman with acute or convalescent COVID-19.

With respect to this clone: The sample holds other DNA sequences that translate to the same CDR3. The chain recombines TRBV7-3 with TRBJ1-1; 11 bases fit TRBD1. V was clipped by 5 bases and J by 5 bases; unmatched bases: 4. CDR1 is SGHTA and CDR2 is FQGTGA in the germline V gene. This CDR3 contains 14 residues. CDR3: CASSPGTGGTEAFF. CDR3 coding DNA: TGTGCCAGCAGCCCCGGGACAGGGGGGACTGAAGCTTTCTTT.

The chain combines TRBV15 with TRBJ2-1; D might be TRBD2 (5 bases). The CDR3 consists of 13 residues. Germline assignment: CDR1 LNHNV and CDR2 YYDKDF (reference sequence). Trimming pared 0 bases from V and 8 bases from J, leaving 8 bases between. CDR3 sequence (DNA): TGTGCCACCAGCAGAGACCCCGGGGATGAGCAGTTCTTC. It encodes CATSRDPGDEQFF.

V gene TRBV11-3 combines with J gene TRBJ2-3; D gene unclear. The ends were cut back, 1 base at V and 2 bases at J, with 10 bases in the middle. The CDR3 is made up of 15 amino acids. Germline CDR1 reads SGHNT; CDR2 reads YENEEA. Here the CDR3 reads CASSLVSVNTDTQYF. The DNA of the CDR3 is TGTGCCAGCAGCTTAGTTTCAGTTAACACAGATACGCAGTATTTT. Combining the CDR3 with reference TRBV11-3 and TRBJ2-3 gives the whole variable domain EAGVVQSPRYKIIEKKQPVAFWCNPISGHNTLYWYLQNLGQGPELLIRYENEEAVDDSQLPKDRFSAERLKGVDSTLKIQPAELGDSAVYLCASSLVSVNTDTQYFGPGTRLTVL.

The chain employs TRBV7-2 and TRBJ2-7; TRBD2 agrees at 7 bases. The junction had 2 bases not matched to a gene; V was cut back by 1 base and J by 5 bases. Germline V lookup: CDR1 SGHTA, CDR2 FQGNSA. The CDR3 totals 13 residues. The chain's CDR3 is CASSLGRGNEQYF. The CDR3 DNA reads TGTGCCAGCAGCTTAGGGCGGGGGAACGAGCAGTACTTC.

The sample holds one count of this clone. This chain uses TRBV5-1 with TRBJ2-2; D might be TRBD1 (5 bases). Germline assignment: CDR1 SGHRS and CDR2 YFSETQ. This CDR3 is 16 amino acids long. V was clipped by 0 bases and J by 5 bases, with 14 bases between them. CDR3: CASSLDRPGHTGELFF. CDR3 sequence (DNA): TGCGCCAGCAGCTTGGATCGCCCAGGGCATACCGGGGAGCTGTTTTTT.

This clone was seen more than once but under ten times. The chain uses TRBV4-3 and TRBJ2-2, with D possibly matching TRBD1 (6 bases). CDR1 is LGHNA and CDR2 is YSLEER in the germline V gene. V lost 0 bases and J 6 bases, leaving 17 bases between the germline ends. CDR3 length: 17 amino acids. CDR3 loop: CASSQEPGALPAGELFF. The CDR3 DNA reads TGCGCCAGCAGCCAAGAGCCAGGGGCCCTGCCGGCCGGGGAGCTGTTTTTT.

The V and J genes are TRBV19 and TRBJ2-7; 8 positions match TRBD2. The CDR3 loop spans 14 amino acids. Per germline, CDR1 LNHDA and CDR2 SQIVND (reference sequence). J gave up 5 bases and V 8 bases, and 11 bases lay outside the gene matches. In nucleotides, the CDR3 is TGTGCCAGTCGCGACGGGGGGGGCCGCGACGAGCAGTACTTC. Protein sequence: CASRDGGGRDEQYF. Supplemented by reference TRBV19 and TRBJ2-7, the full variable domain reads DGGITQSPKYLFRKEGQNVTLSCEQNLNHDAMYWYRQDPGQGLRLIYYSQIVNDFQKGDIAEGYSVSREKKESFPLTVTSAQKNPTAFYLCASRDGGGRDEQYFGPGTRLTVT.

The chain joins TRBV7-9 to TRBJ1-2; no firm D call. Germline values: CDR1 SEHNR, CDR2 FQNEAQ (reference sequence). Trimming removed 5 bases at V and 3 bases at J, with 16 bases between. The CDR3 sequence is 15 residues long. The CDR3 loop is CASSRERGTYYGYTF. CDR3 DNA sequence: TGTGCCAGCAGCCGGGAGCGGGGAACTTACTATGGCTACACCTTC.

The chain has TRBV4-1 and TRBJ1-4, with 7 bases aligning to TRBD1. This CDR3 spans 18 amino acids. Germline V gene data show CDR1 as MGHRA and CDR2 as YSYEKL. J was trimmed by 0 bases and V by 1 base; bases with no gene match: 8. This CDR3 is CASSQVGRQGPTNEKLFF. The CDR3 nucleotides read TGCGCCAGCAGCCAAGTTGGGAGACAGGGACCAACTAATGAAAAACTGTTTTTT.

The V call is TRBV9, the J call TRBJ2-5; TRBD2 matches at 12 bases. Germline V gives CDR1 SGDLS, CDR2 YYNGEE. The CDR3 sequence is 17 residues long. V lost 0 bases, J lost 5 bases, and 8 bases stayed unmatched. The CDR3 nucleotides are TGTGCCAGCAGCGTAGAGTCTAGCGGGGGGGCCGGGGAGACCCAGTACTTC. Protein product: CASSVESSGGAGETQYF.

The V gene is TRBV6-2 or TRBV6-3, the J gene TRBJ2-1, with 7 bases that match TRBD2. The CDR3 is 13 residues long. The V segment lost 6 bases and the J segment 7 bases; nucleotides outside the gene matches: 6. CDR1 MNHEY and CDR2 SVGEGT come from the germline V gene. The DNA for the CDR3 is TGTGCCAGCAGCTGGGCGGGGGATAATGAGCAGTTCTTC. It encodes CASSWAGDNEQFF.

This rearrangement joins TRBV4-2 to TRBJ2-1; D is possibly TRBD1 (5 bases). V lost 0 bases, J lost 7 bases, and 13 bases lay in between. Germline V lookup: CDR1 LGHNA, CDR2 YNFKEQ. CDR3 length: 15 amino acids. CDR3 sequence: CASSQDPAGMNEQFF. CDR3 DNA sequence: TGTGCCAGCAGCCAAGACCCGGCAGGGATGAATGAGCAGTTCTTC.

The J gene is TRBJ1-3, the V gene TRBV18; TRBD1 is a possible D gene (5 bases). The CDR3 sequence is 14 residues long. V lost 3 bases and J 2 bases, leaving 8 bases between the germline ends. CDR1 KGHSH and CDR2 LQKENI come from the germline V gene. The CDR3 spells CASSPRGTGNTIYF. CDR3 nucleotide sequence: TGTGCCAGCTCACCGCGGGGGACTGGAAACACCATATATTTT.

The chain combines TRBV28 with TRBJ1-2, with 7 bases that match TRBD1. CDR1 is MDHEN, CDR2 SYDVKM, per germline. Losses at the gene ends were 8 bases for V and 1 base for J; bases not matched to a gene: 4. This CDR3 region has 13 residues. CDR3 in amino acids: CASSQGDNYGYTF. The CDR3, as DNA: TGTGCCAGCTCCCAGGGGGATAACTATGGCTACACCTTC.

The V and J genes are TRBV29-1 and TRBJ2-7, with 13 bases fitting TRBD2. CDR1 is SQVTM and CDR2 is ANQGSEA in the germline V gene. V trimming: 6 bases; J trimming: 0 bases; junction bases outside the gene matches: 8. The CDR3 runs 16 residues. CDR3 in amino acids: CSVATSGGLSSYEQYF. DNA of the CDR3: TGCAGCGTCGCGACTAGCGGGGGGTTGAGCTCCTACGAGCAGTACTTC.

The chain uses TRBV6-6 and TRBJ1-2, with 9 bases lining up with TRBD1. Germline V gives CDR1 MNHNY, CDR2 SVGAGI (reference sequence). V shed 5 bases and J 7 bases; nucleotides not matched to a gene: 23. CDR3 length: 19 residues. DNA of the CDR3: TGTGCCAGCAGTCACGAGGGCGGGACAGGGAAGGGTGGCTCAGGTGGCTACACCTTC. This encodes CASSHEGGTGKGGSGGYTF.

Only one count was recorded for this clone. The J gene is TRBJ1-6, the V gene TRBV6-5; TRBD1 might be the D (5 bases). V lost 6 bases, J lost 8 bases, and 17 bases lay in between. CDR3 length equals 15 residues. The germline gives CDR1 MNHEY, CDR2 SVGAGI. The CDR3 DNA sequence: TGTGCCAGCAGACCACCGGGACTTTTCGATTCACCCCTCCACTTT. Its protein is CASRPPGLFDSPLHF.

The chain employs TRBV4-1 and TRBJ1-3; the match to TRBD1 covers 7 bases. The CDR3 length is 17 residues. Germline lookup yields CDR1 MGHRA and CDR2 YSYEKL. With V trimmed by 1 base and J by 0 bases, 6 bases remained unmatched. Here the CDR3 reads CASSQGSGGSSGNTIYF. CDR3 sequence (DNA): TGCGCCAGCAGCCAAGGTTCAGGGGGAAGCTCTGGAAACACCATATATTTT.

The chain recombines TRBV7-9 with TRBJ1-2; D remains ambiguous. This CDR3 contains 13 residues. The V gene lost 6 bases and the J gene lost 6 bases, with 14 bases spanning the gap. Germline V CDR1 and CDR2: SEHNR, FQNEAQ (reference sequence). The CDR3 sequence: CASSWRSADGYTF. The CDR3 DNA follows: TGTGCCAGCAGTTGGAGGTCCGCGGATGGCTACACCTTC.

The chain joins TRBV6-2 or TRBV6-3 to TRBJ2-7, with 8 bases identical to TRBD1. CDR3 length equals 16 residues. Germline V gene data show CDR1 as MNHEY and CDR2 as SVGEGT. The V gene end was trimmed by 4 bases and the J gene end by 2 bases; junction bases not matched to a gene: 10. The chain's CDR3 is CASSSPDRGDPYEQYF. CDR3 nucleotide sequence: TGTGCCAGCAGTTCCCCCGACAGGGGCGACCCCTACGAGCAGTACTTC.

The rearrangement links TRBV12-3 or TRBV12-4 to TRBJ1-4, with 9 bases lining up with TRBD1. J was trimmed by 7 bases and V by 5 bases; bases with no gene match: 2. The CDR3 has 13 residues. The DNA for the CDR3 is TGTGCCAGCAGTCCGACAGGGGGTGAAAAACTGTTTTTT. Protein product: CASSPTGGEKLFF.

The CDR3 here is CASSRWGQEGDTQYF. CDR3 DNA: TGTGCCAGCAGCCGTTGGGGACAGGAGGGAGATACGCAGTATTTT. The chain recombines TRBV7-9 with TRBJ2-3; TRBD1 aligns across 8 bases. The CDR3 runs 15 residues. The germline V gene encodes CDR1 SEHNR and CDR2 FQNEAQ (reference sequence). Trimming removed 5 bases from V and 5 bases from J; junction bases left unmatched: 9.

In this sample, this clone turned up once. CDR3 nucleotides: TGTGCCAGCAGCGGGACAGGGGTTCGGAGTAGTCAGCCCCAGCATTTT. Its protein product is CASSGTGVRSSQPQHF. The J gene is TRBJ1-5, the V gene TRBV5-5; 10 bases align to TRBD1. The germline gives CDR1 SGHKS, CDR2 YYEKEE (reference sequence). The V segment lost 4 bases and the J segment 6 bases; nucleotides outside the gene matches: 10. This CDR3 has 16 residues.

The V call is TRBV7-2, the J call TRBJ2-7; D call uncertain. The germline gives CDR1 SGHTA, CDR2 FQGNSA. The CDR3 totals 15 residues. Trimming cost V 5 bases and J 3 bases, with 17 bases left between them. This CDR3 reads CASSLRGGGLYEQYF. The DNA for the CDR3 is TGTGCCAGCAGCCTCCGAGGTGGCGGCCTCTACGAGCAGTACTTC.

The chain couples TRBV5-6 to TRBJ1-3, with D perhaps matching TRBD1 (6 bases). V shed 1 base and J shed 0 bases, with 14 bases lying between them. The V gene's germline CDR1 is SGHDT and CDR2 YYEEEE. The CDR3 covers 17 residues. DNA for the CDR3: TGTGCCAGCAGCTTGCCCCCAGGGGCCATCTCTGGAAACACCATATATTTT. Translating gives CASSLPPGAISGNTIYF. Full variable domain (rest looked up from reference TRBV5-6 and TRBJ1-3): DAGVTQSPTHLIKTRGQQVTLRCSPKSGHDTVSWYQQALGQGPQFIFQYYEEEERQRGNFPDRFSGHQFPNYSSELNVNALLLGDSALYLCASSLPPGAISGNTIYFGEGSWLTVV.

The genes are TRBV18 and TRBJ1-5; perhaps TRBD1 as D (6 bases). The CDR3 is 12 amino acids. Germline V gene data show CDR1 as KGHSH and CDR2 as LQKENI. V was pared by 3 bases and J by 8 bases, with 8 bases between. This CDR3 reads CASSPKGEPQHF. CDR3 in DNA: TGTGCCAGCTCACCTAAGGGGGAGCCCCAGCATTTT.

The chain recombines TRBV4-1 with TRBJ2-1, with 8 bases fitting TRBD1. Germline V lookup: CDR1 MGHRA, CDR2 YSYEKL. V dropped 5 bases and J dropped 0; count of bases not matched to a gene: 6. This CDR3 spans 16 amino acids. This CDR3 reads CASSLGQVNSYNEQFF. The CDR3 DNA reads TGCGCCAGCAGCTTGGGACAGGTCAACTCCTACAATGAGCAGTTCTTC.